This entry concerns a single TCR beta chain. What it recognizes is unknown. The germline V and J ends were trimmed by 6 bases and 6 bases, with 14 bases remaining between them. CDR1 is WSHSY, CDR2 SAAADI, per germline. The CDR3 sequence is 14 residues long. The sample comes from a study of cytomegalovirus exposure and HLA in healthy donors. Study observations and caveats: Within the data, a cluster of highly shared sequence variants was likely a sequencing artifact. Available immune exposure information was restricted to CMV serostatus only. The study dropped some indistinguishable V segments, TRBV6-2 and TRBV6-3 among them.

The PCR ran on 60 Vbeta and 13 Jbeta primers. The authors' processing: The count from a later analysis was some 83 million unique TCR beta chains, 9 million to 12 million of them shared. Data came from immunoSEQ multiplex PCR; TCRdb stores just in-frame clones and leaves some out. V and J calls and clone size follow that table, whereas D and trimming were derived from the DNA. The sample is made up of 150,000 or so clones, and the top ten hold approximately 2% of it. This receptor was identified in a man aged 25 to 45 in good health and CMV-seronegative. The sample was PBMCs. V usage is TRBV10-2 and J usage is TRBJ1-4, with D unresolved. The chain's CDR3 is CASSSRREDEKLFF. As DNA, the CDR3 is TGCGCCAGCAGCTCGCGGAGGGAGGATGAAAAACTGTTTTTT.